Presented here are 13 T cell receptor beta chains from one specimen sequenced in a study of regulatory T cells in long-lasting Graves disease. Building of the TCR beta libraries involved iRepertoire HTBI primers and Arm-PCR of CDR3 regions. TCRdb re-called the multiplex PCR reads through MiXCR, storing one row per CDR3 protein. The sample consists of hundreds of thousands of distinct CDR3 sequences, less than 15% of them appearing once. Noted time point: newly diagnosed GD, antithyroid drugs for less than 3 months. The TCR library was made from RNA extracted from PBMCs. The data also belong to a second study, concerning T cells in Graves' hyperthyroidism and ophthalmopathy.

Sequencing was performed on peripheral blood mononuclear cells (PBMCs), taken at new diagnosis, from a patient treated with antithyroid drugs. The receptors stem from a man aged 25-45 years with Graves disease.

The CDR3 is CASSEDFGNSYEQYF. The CDR3 coding sequence is TGTGCCAGCAGTGAAGACTTCGGCAACTCCTACGAGCAGTACTTC. The chain is built from TRBV2 and TRBJ2-7; no firm D call. The V gene lost 1 base and the J gene lost 0 bases, with 10 bases spanning the gap. The CDR3 is 15 residues long. Germline V lookup: CDR1 SNHLY, CDR2 FYNNEI.

The sample holds many counts of this clonotype. The chain uses TRBV27 and TRBJ2-5; no clear D gene. From germline, CDR1 is MNHEY and CDR2 SMNVEV (reference sequence). V was cut by 8 bases and J by 2 bases, with 9 bases left in between. The length of the CDR3 is 12 residues. CDR3 bases: TGTGCCAGCGGGCGGAATCAAGAGACCCAGTACTTC. Translation: CASGRNQETQYF.

This clonotype was seen many times. The chain has TRBV29-1 and TRBJ2-1; D not resolved. Trimming cost V 7 bases and J 4 bases, with 11 bases left between them. The germline gives CDR1 SQVTM, CDR2 ANQGSEA. This CDR3 is built from 12 residues. The CDR3 loop is CSAEDPYNEQFF. The DNA of the CDR3 is TGCAGCGCCGAGGACCCATACAATGAGCAGTTCTTC.

This clonotype appeared many times. The J gene is TRBJ2-3, the V gene TRBV29-1; TRBD1 is a possible D gene (5 bases). The CDR3 has 15 amino acids. Trimming removed 7 bases from V and 2 bases from J, with 19 bases in between. Looked up from germline, CDR1 is SQVTM and CDR2 is ANQGSEA. This CDR3 is CSAEVRDSTTDTQYF. The CDR3 nucleotides are TGCAGCGCCGAAGTCAGAGACAGCACCACAGATACGCAGTATTTT.

The sample holds a few counts of this clonotype. A much larger clone is a single base away; this may be a read error. This rearrangement joins TRBV29-1 to TRBJ2-5; 9 bases line up with TRBD2. CDR3 length: 13 amino acids. The trim removed 6 bases at V and 7 bases at J, leaving 9 bases unmatched. CDR1 and CDR2 from the germline V gene are SQVTM and ANQGSEA. CDR3 residues: CSVWISGSWTQYF. The CDR3 DNA sequence: TGCAGCGTGTGGATTAGCGGGAGTTGGACCCAGTACTTC.

V and J are TRBV30 and TRBJ1-4; D gene unclear. Germline lookup yields CDR1 GTSNPN and CDR2 SVGIG (reference sequence). The V gene lost 3 bases and the J gene lost 3 bases, with 8 bases spanning the gap. This CDR3 contains 13 residues. The CDR3 region has the DNA TGTGCCTGGAGGCCCGGATCTAATGAAAAACTGTTTTTT. It encodes CAWRPGSNEKLFF.

This clonotype appeared a few times. This chain connects TRBV29-1 to TRBJ2-7, with 11 bases aligning to TRBD2. This CDR3 region has 13 residues. Germline assignment: CDR1 SQVTM and CDR2 ANQGSEA. The trim removed 5 bases at V and 7 bases at J, leaving 7 bases unmatched. This CDR3 is CSVLAGGVGEQYF. For the CDR3, the DNA is TGCAGCGTTTTAGCGGGAGGGGTAGGAGAGCAGTACTTC.

The chain combines TRBV7-9 with TRBJ2-3; 10 nucleotides align to TRBD1. The germline gives CDR1 SEHNR, CDR2 FQNEAQ (reference sequence). The CDR3 is 22 residues long. The junction had 25 bases not matched to a gene; V was cut back by 1 base and J by 6 bases. The CDR3 loop is CASSLGWVTGGSSRSGADTQYF. The CDR3 nucleotides read TGTGCCAGCAGCTTAGGCTGGGTGACAGGGGGCTCGAGTAGGAGTGGGGCGGATACGCAGTATTTT.

In this sample, this clonotype turned up many times. The chain uses TRBV6-1 and TRBJ2-7; 9 bases fit TRBD2. The CDR3 has 18 residues. Germline-derived CDR1 and CDR2 are MNHNS and SASEGT. J lost 3 bases, V lost 6 bases, and 18 bases had no gene match. This CDR3 reads CASRGTGIAGEERYEQYF. Written as DNA, the CDR3 is TGTGCCAGCAGGGGAACTGGGATAGCGGGAGAAGAACGCTACGAGCAGTACTTC.

This clonotype has only a few counts. The chain recombines TRBV18 with TRBJ2-1; 9 bases agree with TRBD1. In germline, CDR1 is KGHSH, CDR2 LQKENI. CDR3 length: 15 amino acids. With 0 bases clipped from V and 6 bases from J, the junction kept 3 bases outside the gene matches. The CDR3 protein is CASSPPGQGINEQFF. CDR3 bases: TGTGCCAGCTCACCACCGGGACAGGGTATCAATGAGCAGTTCTTC.

In its sample, this clonotype was seen many times. Here the CDR3 DNA reads TGTGCCAGCAGTTTCGGCATAGGGAGGGGCTACACCTTC. Translation: CASSFGIGRGYTF. This rearrangement joins TRBV12-3 or TRBV12-4 to TRBJ1-2; D is unresolved. The length of the CDR3 is 13 residues. The V end was cut by 3 bases, the J end by 8 bases, with 13 bases between.

V gene TRBV30 combines with J gene TRBJ2-4, with D hard to call. There are 14 residues in the CDR3. Trimming took 0 bases from V and 0 from J, leaving 6 bases between them. Germline V gene lookup returns CDR1 GTSNPN and CDR2 SVGIG (reference sequence). The CDR3 reads CAWSVTLAKNIQYF. In DNA form, the CDR3 reads TGTGCCTGGAGTGTAACCCTAGCCAAAAACATTCAGTACTTC.

This clonotype showed up many times. The genes are TRBV13 and TRBJ2-7; D is possibly TRBD2 (6 bases). Germline CDR1 is PRHDT and CDR2 is FYEKMQ (reference sequence). The CDR3 extends over 15 amino acids. Trimming removed 3 bases at V and 0 bases at J, with 12 bases between. The CDR3 bases are TGTGCCAGCAGCTTTCCTAGCGCCAGCTCCTACGAGCAGTACTTC. Translation gives CASSFPSASSYEQYF.